The present TCR beta chain was sequenced within a study of blood T cells in healthy people across ages. CDR3 length: 13 residues. CDR1 is MGHDK, CDR2 SYGVNS, per germline. Unmatched junction bases numbered 4, after V lost 6 bases and J lost 8 bases. The authors ran a second PCR of roughly 6 to 12 cycles using a sample-barcoded 5' primer and a J-beta primer mix. Via MiXCR, TCRdb re-called the 5' RACE reads, giving one row per CDR3 protein. Of hundreds of thousands of distinct CDR3 sequences in the sample, under 65% were seen once. Sample: blood. The receptor's source is a man aged 55 to 69 in good health. This chain connects TRBV25-1 to TRBJ2-1; 10 bases match TRBD1. CDR3 protein: CASRQTGGDEQFF. CDR3 sequence (DNA): TGTGCCAGCAGACAGACAGGGGGCGATGAGCAGTTCTTC.